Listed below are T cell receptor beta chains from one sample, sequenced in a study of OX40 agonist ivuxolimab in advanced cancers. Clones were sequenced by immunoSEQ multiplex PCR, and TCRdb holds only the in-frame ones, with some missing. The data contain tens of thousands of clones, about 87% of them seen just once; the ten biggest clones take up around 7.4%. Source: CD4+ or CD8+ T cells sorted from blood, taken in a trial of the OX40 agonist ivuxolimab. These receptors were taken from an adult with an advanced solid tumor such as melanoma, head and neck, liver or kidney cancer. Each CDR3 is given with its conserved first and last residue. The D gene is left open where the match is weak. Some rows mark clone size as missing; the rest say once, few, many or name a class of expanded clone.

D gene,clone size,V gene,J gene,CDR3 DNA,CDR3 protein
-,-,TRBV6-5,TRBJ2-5,TGTGCCAGCAGTTACGCCCGGGTCCCAGGGGAGACCCAGTACTTC,CASSYARVPGETQYF
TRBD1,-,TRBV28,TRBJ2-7,TGTGCCAGCAGTTTGACAGGGGGTTGGTCCGAGCAGTACTTC,CASSLTGGWSEQYF
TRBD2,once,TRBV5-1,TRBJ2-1,TGCGCCAGCAGCTTGGTCGGCGGGAGGAATTACAATGAGCAGTTCTTC,CASSLVGGRNYNEQFF
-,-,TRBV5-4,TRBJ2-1,TGTGCCAGCAGCTTGCGTGTGAGCGTCAGTGAGCAGTTCTTC,CASSLRVSVSEQFF
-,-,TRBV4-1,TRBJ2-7,TGCGCCAGCAGCCACACGGGACGGACCTACGAGCAGTACTTC,CASSHTGRTYEQYF
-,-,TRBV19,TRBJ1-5,TGTGCCAGTAGTATCGGGCAGGTTCATCAGCCCCAGCATTTT,CASSIGQVHQPQHF
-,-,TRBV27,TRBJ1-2,TGTGCCAGCAGCCCAAAACCCCAACTTGTTGGCTACACCTTC,CASSPKPQLVGYTF
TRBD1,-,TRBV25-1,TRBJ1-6,TGTGCCAGCAGTAGGGCAGGGGGCATTTCACCCCTCCACTTT,CASSRAGGISPLHF
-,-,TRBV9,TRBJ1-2,TGTGCCAGCAGCCCCCGGGACCTAGCTAACTATGGCTACACCTTC,CASSPRDLANYGYTF
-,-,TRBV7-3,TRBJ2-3,TGTGCCAGCAGCTTAATGAGGGATACGCAGTATTTT,CASSLMRDTQYF
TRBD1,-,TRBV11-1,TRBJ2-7,TGTGCCAGCAGCTTAAACTCTTTGGGACAGGGGAACGAGCAGTACTTC,CASSLNSLGQGNEQYF
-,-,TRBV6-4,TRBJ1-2,TGTGCCAGCAGTGACTCTTCGGGCAAGCCTAACTATGGCTACACCTTC,CASSDSSGKPNYGYTF
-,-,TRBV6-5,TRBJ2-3,TGTGCCAGCTGGGGGGCTGGCACAGATACGCAGTATTTT,CASWGAGTDTQYF
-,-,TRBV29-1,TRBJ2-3,TGCAGCGTTACCAGTGACCCCACAGATACGCAGTATTTT,CSVTSDPTDTQYF
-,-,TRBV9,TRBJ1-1,TGTGCCAGCAGCCTTTCGGGGGACACTGAAGCTTTCTTT,CASSLSGDTEAFF
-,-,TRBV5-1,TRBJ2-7,TGCGCCAGCGGATCTACAGGCCCAGAAGGGAGCGAGCAGTACTTC,CASGSTGPEGSEQYF
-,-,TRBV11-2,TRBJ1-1,TGTGCCAGCAGCCGGGGGCTGAACACTGAAGCTTTCTTT,CASSRGLNTEAFF
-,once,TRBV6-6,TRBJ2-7,TGTGCCAGCACGGTCCTACCCATCTACGAGCAGTACTTC,CASTVLPIYEQYF
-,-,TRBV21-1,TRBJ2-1,TGTGCCAGCAGCAAAGTGCCCAATGAGCAGTTCTTC,CASSKVPNEQFF
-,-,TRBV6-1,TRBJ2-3,TGTGCCAGCACAAGGGTCCGAAGCACAGATACGCAGTATTTT,CASTRVRSTDTQYF
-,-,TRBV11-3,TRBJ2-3,TGTGCCAGCAGCCCATCCTCTAGAGCAGATACGCAGTATTTT,CASSPSSRADTQYF
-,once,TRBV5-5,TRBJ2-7,TGTGCCAGCAGCTTATTAGGGCCCTTGGGGCAGTACTTC,CASSLLGPLGQYF
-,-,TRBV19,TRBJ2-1,TGTGCCAGTAGTATAATGAGCGGAGGCTCCAATGAGCAGTTCTTC,CASSIMSGGSNEQFF
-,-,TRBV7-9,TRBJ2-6,TGTGCCAGCAGCCGTCCACGTGGGGCCGACCCCACCGGGGCCAACGTCCTGACTTTC,CASSRPRGADPTGANVLTF
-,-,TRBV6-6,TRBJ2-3,TGTGCCAGCAGGCAATGGGCTAGCGAGACAGATACGCAGTATTTT,CASRQWASETDTQYF
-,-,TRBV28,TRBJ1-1,TGTGCCAGCAGTTTAAAGGCGGGGGAAGCTTTCTTT,CASSLKAGEAFF
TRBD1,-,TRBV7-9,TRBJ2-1,TGTGCCAGCAGCCCTGGGACAGGGACCTACAATGAGCAGTTCTTC,CASSPGTGTYNEQFF
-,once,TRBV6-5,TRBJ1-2,TGTGCCAGCAGTTACCTCCAGTCCTATGGCTACACCTTC,CASSYLQSYGYTF
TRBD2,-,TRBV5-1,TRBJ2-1,TGCGCCAGCAGCTCGCCGGGGACTAGCGGTACGAGCTCCTACAATGAGCAGTTCTTC,CASSSPGTSGTSSYNEQFF
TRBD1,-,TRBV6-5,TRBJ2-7,TGTGCCAGCAGTTACTCCCGGGACAGGGGGTCCGAGCAGTACTTC,CASSYSRDRGSEQYF
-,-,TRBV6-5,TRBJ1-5,TGTGCCAGCAGCCCTGCTTATAGGAGCAATCAGCCCCAGCATTTT,CASSPAYRSNQPQHF
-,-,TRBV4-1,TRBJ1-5,TGCGCCAGCAGCGAGGGGACGGGGGCGGGTAGCAATCAGCCCCAGCATTTT,CASSEGTGAGSNQPQHF
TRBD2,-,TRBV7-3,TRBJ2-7,TGTGCCAGCAGCTTGGCTAGCGGGAGGATCTACGAGCAGTACTTC,CASSLASGRIYEQYF
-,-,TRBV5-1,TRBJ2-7,TGCGCCAGCAGCTACCGGGACACTCATTACGAGCAGTACTTC,CASSYRDTHYEQYF
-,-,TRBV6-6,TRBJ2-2,TGTGCCAGCAGTTTCGCAGGGCGAACCGGGGAGCTGTTTTTT,CASSFAGRTGELFF
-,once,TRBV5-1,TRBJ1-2,TGCGCCAGCAGCCCCCCCCAGGGCCATGGCTACACCTTC,CASSPPQGHGYTF
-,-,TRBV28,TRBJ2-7,TGTGCCAGCAGCAAGACACCCACAGGGATCCACGAGCAGTACTTC,CASSKTPTGIHEQYF